This T cell receptor beta chain was found in a study of blood T cell repertoires in COVID-19. Trimming left V 3 bases short and J 3 bases short, with 14 bases between. This CDR3 is built from 15 residues. Germline loops: CDR1 MDHEN, CDR2 SYDVKM. Recovered status in Cohort 3 required two negative PCRs, clearance, or symptom resolution. Sequencing used immunoSEQ multiplex PCR; TCRdb keeps in-frame clones, though not all of them. The sample lists more than 200,000 clones; approximately 90% were seen once. This chain joins TRBV28 and TRBJ1-2, with D possibly TRBD1 on 6 matching bases. This clonotype originated in a woman aged 25-40 years who had recovered from COVID-19. The sequencing sample was made of PBMCs or T cells enriched from blood (not recorded which). The CDR3 DNA is TGTGCCAGCAGTTTTCCCGGGGGGCAGGACTATGGCTACACCTTC. Encoded protein: CASSFPGGQDYGYTF.